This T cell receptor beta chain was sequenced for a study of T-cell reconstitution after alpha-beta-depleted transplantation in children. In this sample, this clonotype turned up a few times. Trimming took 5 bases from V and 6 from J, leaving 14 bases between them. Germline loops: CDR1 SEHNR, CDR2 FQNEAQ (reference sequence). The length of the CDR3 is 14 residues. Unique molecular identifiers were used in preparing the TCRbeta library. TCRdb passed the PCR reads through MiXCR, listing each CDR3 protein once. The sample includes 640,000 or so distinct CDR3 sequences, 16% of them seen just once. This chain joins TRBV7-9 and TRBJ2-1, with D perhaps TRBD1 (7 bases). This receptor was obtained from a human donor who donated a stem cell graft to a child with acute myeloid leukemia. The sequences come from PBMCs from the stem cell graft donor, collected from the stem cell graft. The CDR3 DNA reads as TGTGCCAGCAGCACCGGGCAGGGGGGCAATGAGCAGTTCTTC. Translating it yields CASSTGQGGNEQFF.